The 10 T cell receptor beta chains reported below all come from one sample, sequenced in a study of blood T cell repertoires in COVID-19. TCRdb keeps only in-frame clones here, not all; method: immunoSEQ multiplex PCR. The sample carries about 330,000 clones, 92% recorded once. The sequenced sample was PBMCs or T cells enriched from blood (not recorded which). The receptors were sampled from a woman aged 25 to 45 who had recovered from COVID-19.

This chain connects TRBV5-1 to TRBJ2-2; D might be TRBD1 (5 bases). The CDR3 has 14 residues. In germline, CDR1 is SGHRS, CDR2 YFSETQ. V shed 4 bases and J shed 7 bases, with 14 bases lying between them. CDR3 nucleotides: TGCGCCAGCAGCAGGGGCTTTGTTGGCGGGGAGCTGTTTTTT. Residues: CASSRGFVGGELFF.

The chain combines TRBV7-3 with TRBJ2-3, with D maybe TRBD2 (5 bases). Trimming cost V 5 bases and J 0 bases, with 15 bases left between them. There are 16 residues in the CDR3. Looked up from germline, CDR1 is SGHTA and CDR2 is FQGTGA. CDR3 DNA sequence: TGTGCCAGCAGCCCGACCCTCCGGGGAAGCACAGATACGCAGTATTTT. Its protein is CASSPTLRGSTDTQYF.

The chain links TRBV2 to TRBJ1-5; D is unresolved. The CDR3 extends over 13 amino acids. CDR1 and CDR2 (germline): SNHLY, FYNNEI. With 7 bases removed from V and 2 bases from J, the gap between germline ends came to 9 bases. CDR3 sequence (DNA): TGTGCCAGCACACTTGAGGGCAATCAGCCCCAGCATTTT. Amino acids: CASTLEGNQPQHF.

Remarks on this clone: Other nucleotide sequences in the sample specify the same CDR3. V gene TRBV6-5 combines with J gene TRBJ1-1; D might be TRBD1 (5 bases). This CDR3 is 14 amino acids long. Trimming removed 2 bases at V and 1 base at J, with 8 bases between. Germline values: CDR1 MNHEY, CDR2 SVGAGI. CDR3 nucleotides: TGTGCCAGCAGTTACCTCCAGGGGAACACTGAAGCTTTCTTT. Protein sequence: CASSYLQGNTEAFF.

In its sample, this clone was seen a few times. The chain links TRBV7-9 to TRBJ1-5; D ambiguous. Trimming took 5 bases from V and 1 from J, leaving 12 bases between them. Germline V lookup: CDR1 SEHNR, CDR2 FQNEAQ (reference sequence). This CDR3 is built from 15 residues. This CDR3 reads CASSPWSLSNQPQHF. The DNA of the CDR3 is TGTGCCAGCAGCCCGTGGAGTTTAAGCAATCAGCCCCAGCATTTT.

Only a few counts were recorded for this clone. The chain has TRBV4-2 and TRBJ2-7; D uncertain. V was pared by 0 bases and J by 3 bases, with 3 bases between. Germline-derived CDR1 and CDR2 are LGHNA and YNFKEQ. The CDR3 has 12 residues. This CDR3 reads CASSQDSYEQYF. The CDR3 bases are TGTGCCAGCAGCCAAGACAGCTACGAGCAGTACTTC.

The chain joins TRBV19 to TRBJ1-5; unclear D gene. V was trimmed by 6 bases and J by 4 bases, leaving 7 bases between them. Germline assignment: CDR1 LNHDA and CDR2 SQIVND (reference sequence). The CDR3 contains 12 residues. CDR3 sequence reads: CASSGGNQPQHF. CDR3 coding DNA: TGTGCCAGTAGCGGAGGGAATCAGCCCCAGCATTTT.

This clone was recorded only once. In DNA form, the CDR3 reads TGCGCCAGCAGCCAAGATCCTGGTTTTCTACTACAAGAGACCCAGTACTTC. It is translated as CASSQDPGFLLQETQYF. The rearrangement joins TRBV4-1 to TRBJ2-5; no firm D call. In germline, CDR1 is MGHRA, CDR2 YSYEKL. V dropped 0 bases and J dropped 2 bases, with 16 bases sitting between them. This CDR3 is built from 17 residues.

The chain employs TRBV10-3 and TRBJ1-5, with unresolved D. The CDR3 length is 14 residues. Trimming took off 10 bases at V and 6 bases at J, with 19 bases between the two ends. Germline CDR1 ENHRY, CDR2 SYGVKD. CDR3 residues: CATGTVAGSQPQHF. The CDR3 DNA reads as TGTGCCACCGGAACAGTGGCCGGTAGTCAGCCCCAGCATTTT.

V and J are TRBV5-1 and TRBJ1-6; unclear D gene. The length of the CDR3 is 14 residues. The germline V gene has CDR1 SGHRS and CDR2 YFSETQ. The V end was cut by 0 bases, the J end by 5 bases, with 6 bases between. CDR3 coding DNA: TGCGCCAGCAGCTTGGCGCTAGATAATTCACCCCTCCACTTT. Amino acids: CASSLALDNSPLHF. Based on the CDR3 plus reference TRBV5-1 and TRBJ1-6, the full variable domain is KAGVTQTPRYLIKTRGQQVTLSCSPISGHRSVSWYQQTPGQGLQFLFEYFSETQRNKGNFPGRFSGRQFSNSRSEMNVSTLELGDSALYLCASSLALDNSPLHFGNGTRLTVT.